Detailed here is one TCR beta chain. This clone showed up just once. The clone's antigen remains unknown. No base quality information exists; no much larger clone differs at one position. These data originate in a study of radiotherapy plus CTLA-4 blockade in lung cancer listed by TCRdb under 2018. With regard to the full study: Among enrolled patients, 18% had an objective response and around 33% reached disease control. On the study overall, not on this receptor specifically: Early dynamic changes in blood T cell clones, together with increased serum interferon-beta after radiation, were reported as the strongest predictors of response. After treatment with radiotherapy and ipilimumab, TCR clones that came from tumors expanded in the peripheral blood.

Library preparation employed the immunoSEQ multiplex PCR assay. The table comes from immuneACCESS by way of TCRdb, which keeps in-frame sequences with V and J called. Part of the clones is missing from these tables; in studies checked, under half for an unresolved V gene and the rest for unknown reasons. The sample table holds 40,000 to 50,000 clones, of which approximately 78% were seen once. 3% to 4% of the sample belongs to the ten largest clones. The study tested focal radiation therapy combined with CTLA-4 blockade (ipilimumab) in patients with chemo-refractory metastatic non-small-cell lung cancer. V sheds 0 bases and J sheds 6 bases, leaving 19 bases between their ends. CDR1 and CDR2 are drawn from the germline V gene: SGHRS, YFSETQ. From cysteine to phenylalanine, the CDR3 is 16 amino acids long. Solely the CDR3 DNA is kept, with 48 bases framed from the first base.

The chain employs TRBV5-1 and TRBJ2-7; the best D guess is TRBD2, with 6 bases matching. The sequence derives from a human donor with non-small cell lung cancer who had stable disease on radiotherapy plus ipilimumab. Sequenced material: peripheral blood, taken from a patient treated with radiotherapy plus ipilimumab. CDR3 protein: CASSLASGQGGPEQYF. The nucleotide sequence reads TGCGCCAGCAGCTTGGCCTCGGGTCAGGGAGGTCCCGAGCAGTACTTC.